This TCR beta chain was recovered during a study of blood T cell repertoires in COVID-19. Across the whole study: T cells, B-cell-depleted T cells, or PBMCs supplied cDNA or gDNA.

CDR3 length equals 14 residues. CDR1 and CDR2 from the germline V gene are SGHRS and YFSETQ. V shed 4 bases and J shed 3 bases, with 10 bases lying between them. Original analysis: Quantification of nucleated cells was approximated via reference gene primer amplification. TCRdb keeps only in-frame clones here, not all; method: immunoSEQ multiplex PCR. The DNA was the basis for D and trimming; V, J and clone size are from that table. The repertoire consists of roughly 32,000 clones, with approximately 89% occurring once and the leading ten covering roughly 3.8%. The chain couples TRBV5-1 to TRBJ1-4, with D possibly being TRBD1 (6 bases). The sample was peripheral blood. This TCR was sampled from a man aged 55 to 70 with acute or convalescent COVID-19. In nucleotides, the CDR3 is TGCGCCAGCAGCGAACAGGGCGCTAATGAAAAACTGTTTTTT. Protein sequence: CASSEQGANEKLFF.